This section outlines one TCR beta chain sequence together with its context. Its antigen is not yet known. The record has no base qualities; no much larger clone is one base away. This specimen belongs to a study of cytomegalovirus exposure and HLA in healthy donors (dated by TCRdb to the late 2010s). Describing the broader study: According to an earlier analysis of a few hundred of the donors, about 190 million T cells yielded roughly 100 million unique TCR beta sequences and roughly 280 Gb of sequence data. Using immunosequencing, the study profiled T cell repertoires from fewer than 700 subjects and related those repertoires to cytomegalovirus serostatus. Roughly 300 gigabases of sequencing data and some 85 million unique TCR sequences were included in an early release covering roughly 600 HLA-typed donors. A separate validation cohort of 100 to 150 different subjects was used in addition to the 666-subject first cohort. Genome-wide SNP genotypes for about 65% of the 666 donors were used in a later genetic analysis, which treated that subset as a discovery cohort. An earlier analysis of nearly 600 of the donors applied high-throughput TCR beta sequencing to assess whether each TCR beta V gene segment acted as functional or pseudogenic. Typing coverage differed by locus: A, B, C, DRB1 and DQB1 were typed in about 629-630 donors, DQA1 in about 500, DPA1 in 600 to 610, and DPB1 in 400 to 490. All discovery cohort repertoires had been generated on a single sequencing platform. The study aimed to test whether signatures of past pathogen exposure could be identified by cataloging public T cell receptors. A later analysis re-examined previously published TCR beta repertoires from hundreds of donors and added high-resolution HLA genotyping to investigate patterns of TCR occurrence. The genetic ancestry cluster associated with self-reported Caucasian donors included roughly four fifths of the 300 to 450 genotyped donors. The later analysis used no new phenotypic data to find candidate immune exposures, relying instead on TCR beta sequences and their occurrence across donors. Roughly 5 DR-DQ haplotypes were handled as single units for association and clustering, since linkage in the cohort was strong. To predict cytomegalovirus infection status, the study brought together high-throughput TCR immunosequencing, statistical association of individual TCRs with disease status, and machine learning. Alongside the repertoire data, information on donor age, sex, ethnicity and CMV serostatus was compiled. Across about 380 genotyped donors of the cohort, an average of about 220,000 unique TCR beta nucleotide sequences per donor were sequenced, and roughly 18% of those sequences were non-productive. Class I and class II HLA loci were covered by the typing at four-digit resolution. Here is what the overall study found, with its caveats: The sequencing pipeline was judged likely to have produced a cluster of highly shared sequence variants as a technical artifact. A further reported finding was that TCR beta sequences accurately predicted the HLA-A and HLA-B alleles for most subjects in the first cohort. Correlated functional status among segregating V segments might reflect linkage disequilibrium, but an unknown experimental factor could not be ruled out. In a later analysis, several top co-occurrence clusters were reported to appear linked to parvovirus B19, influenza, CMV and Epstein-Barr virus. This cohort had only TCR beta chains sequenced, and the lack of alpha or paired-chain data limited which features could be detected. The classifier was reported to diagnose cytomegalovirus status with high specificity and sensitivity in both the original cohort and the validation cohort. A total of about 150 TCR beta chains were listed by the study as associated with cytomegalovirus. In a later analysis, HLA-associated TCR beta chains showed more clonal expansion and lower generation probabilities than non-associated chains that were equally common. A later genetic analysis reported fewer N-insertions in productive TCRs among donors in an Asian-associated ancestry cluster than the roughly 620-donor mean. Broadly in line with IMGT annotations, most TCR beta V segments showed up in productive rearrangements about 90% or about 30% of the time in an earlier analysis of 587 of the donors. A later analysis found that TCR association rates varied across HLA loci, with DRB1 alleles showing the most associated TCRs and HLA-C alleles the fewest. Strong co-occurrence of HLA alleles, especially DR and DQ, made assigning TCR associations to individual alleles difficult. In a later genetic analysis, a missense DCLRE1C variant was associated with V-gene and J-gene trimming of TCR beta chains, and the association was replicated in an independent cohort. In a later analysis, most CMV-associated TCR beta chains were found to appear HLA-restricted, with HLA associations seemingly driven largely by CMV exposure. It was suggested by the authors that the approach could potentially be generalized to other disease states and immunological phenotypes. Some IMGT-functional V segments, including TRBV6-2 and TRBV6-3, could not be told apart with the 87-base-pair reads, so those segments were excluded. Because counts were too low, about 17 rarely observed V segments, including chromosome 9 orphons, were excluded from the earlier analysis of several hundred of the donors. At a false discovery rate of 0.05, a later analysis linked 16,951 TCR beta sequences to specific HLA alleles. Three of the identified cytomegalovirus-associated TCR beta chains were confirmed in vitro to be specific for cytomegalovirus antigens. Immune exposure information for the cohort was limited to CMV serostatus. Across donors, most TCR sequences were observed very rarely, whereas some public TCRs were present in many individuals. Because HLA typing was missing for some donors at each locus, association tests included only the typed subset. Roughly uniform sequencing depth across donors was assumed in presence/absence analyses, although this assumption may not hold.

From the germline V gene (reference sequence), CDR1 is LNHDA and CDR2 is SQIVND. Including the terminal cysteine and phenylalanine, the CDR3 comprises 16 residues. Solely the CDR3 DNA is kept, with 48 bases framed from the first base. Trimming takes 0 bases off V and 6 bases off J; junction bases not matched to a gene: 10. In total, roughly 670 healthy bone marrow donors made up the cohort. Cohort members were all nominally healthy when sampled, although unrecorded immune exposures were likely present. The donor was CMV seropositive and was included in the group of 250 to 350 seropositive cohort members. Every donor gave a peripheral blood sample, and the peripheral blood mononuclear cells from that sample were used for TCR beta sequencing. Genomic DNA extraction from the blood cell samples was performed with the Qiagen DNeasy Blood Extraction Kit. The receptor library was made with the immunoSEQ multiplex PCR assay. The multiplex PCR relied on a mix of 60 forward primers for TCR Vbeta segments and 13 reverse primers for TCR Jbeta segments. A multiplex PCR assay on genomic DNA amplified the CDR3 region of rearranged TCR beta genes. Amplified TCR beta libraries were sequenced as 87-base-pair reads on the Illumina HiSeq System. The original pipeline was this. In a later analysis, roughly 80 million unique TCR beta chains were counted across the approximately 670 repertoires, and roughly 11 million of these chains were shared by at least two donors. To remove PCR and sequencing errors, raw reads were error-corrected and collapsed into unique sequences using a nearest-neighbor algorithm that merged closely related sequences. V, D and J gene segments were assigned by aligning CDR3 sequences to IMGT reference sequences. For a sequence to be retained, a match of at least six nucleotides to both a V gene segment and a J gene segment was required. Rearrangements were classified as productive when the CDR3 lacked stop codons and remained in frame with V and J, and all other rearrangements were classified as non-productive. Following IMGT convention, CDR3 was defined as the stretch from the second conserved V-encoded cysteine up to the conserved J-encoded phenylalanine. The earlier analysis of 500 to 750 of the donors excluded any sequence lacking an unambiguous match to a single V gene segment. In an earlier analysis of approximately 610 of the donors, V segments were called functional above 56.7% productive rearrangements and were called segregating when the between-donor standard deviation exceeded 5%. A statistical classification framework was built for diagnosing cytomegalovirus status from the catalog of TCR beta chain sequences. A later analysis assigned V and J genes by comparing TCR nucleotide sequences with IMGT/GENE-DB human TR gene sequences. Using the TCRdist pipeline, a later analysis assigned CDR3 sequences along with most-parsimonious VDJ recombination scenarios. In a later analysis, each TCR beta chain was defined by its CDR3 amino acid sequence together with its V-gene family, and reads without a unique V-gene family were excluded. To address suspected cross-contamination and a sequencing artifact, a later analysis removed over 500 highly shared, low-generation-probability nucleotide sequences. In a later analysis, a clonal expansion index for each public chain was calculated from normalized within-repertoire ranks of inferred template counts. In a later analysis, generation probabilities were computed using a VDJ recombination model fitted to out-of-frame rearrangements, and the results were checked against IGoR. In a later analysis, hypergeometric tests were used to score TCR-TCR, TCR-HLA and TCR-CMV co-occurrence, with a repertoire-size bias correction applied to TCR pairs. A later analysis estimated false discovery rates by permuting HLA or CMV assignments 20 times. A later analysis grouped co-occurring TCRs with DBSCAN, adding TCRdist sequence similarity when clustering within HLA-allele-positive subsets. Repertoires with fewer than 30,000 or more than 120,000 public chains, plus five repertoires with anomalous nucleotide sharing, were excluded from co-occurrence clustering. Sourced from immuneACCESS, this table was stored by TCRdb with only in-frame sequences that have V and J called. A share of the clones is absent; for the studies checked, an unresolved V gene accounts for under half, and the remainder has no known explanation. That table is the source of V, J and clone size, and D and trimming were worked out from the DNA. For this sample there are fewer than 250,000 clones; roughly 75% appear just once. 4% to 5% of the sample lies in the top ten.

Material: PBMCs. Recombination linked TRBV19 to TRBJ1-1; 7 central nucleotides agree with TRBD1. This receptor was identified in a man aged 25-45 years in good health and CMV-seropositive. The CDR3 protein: CASSIDRGTALAEAFF. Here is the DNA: TGTGCCAGTAGTATAGATCGGGGGACAGCCCTAGCTGAAGCTTTCTTT.